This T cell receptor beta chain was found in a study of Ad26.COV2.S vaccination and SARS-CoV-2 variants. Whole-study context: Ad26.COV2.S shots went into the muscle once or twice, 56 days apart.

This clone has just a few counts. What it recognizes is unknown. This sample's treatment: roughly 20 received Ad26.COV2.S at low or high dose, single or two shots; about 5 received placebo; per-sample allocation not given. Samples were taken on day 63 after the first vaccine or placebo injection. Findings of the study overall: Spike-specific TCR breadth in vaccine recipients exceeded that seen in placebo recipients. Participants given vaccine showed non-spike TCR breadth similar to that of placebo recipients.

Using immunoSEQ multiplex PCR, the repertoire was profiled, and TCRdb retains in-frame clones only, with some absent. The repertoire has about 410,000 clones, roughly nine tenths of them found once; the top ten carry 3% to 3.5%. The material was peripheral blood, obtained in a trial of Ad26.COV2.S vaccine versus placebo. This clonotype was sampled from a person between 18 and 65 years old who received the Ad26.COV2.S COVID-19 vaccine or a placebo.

The CDR3 DNA follows: TGTGCCACCAGAGGGAGGAGGGTCGGGGACAACACCGGGGAGCTGTTTTTT. Amino acid sequence: CATRGRRVGDNTGELFF. This rearrangement joins TRBV15 to TRBJ2-2; a weak D match, TRBD2 (6 bases). Trimming cost V 6 bases and J 2 bases, with 19 bases left between them. CDR1 and CDR2 (germline): LNHNV, YYDKDF (reference sequence). CDR3 length: 17 amino acids. Full variable domain (missing parts from reference TRBV15 and TRBJ2-2): DAMVIQNPRYQVTQFGKPVTLSCSQTLNHNVMYWYQQKSSQAPKLLFHYYDKDFNNEADTPDNFQSRRPNTSFCFLDIRSPGLGDTAMYLCATRGRRVGDNTGELFFGEGSRLTVL.